This TCR beta chain was sequenced in a study of cytomegalovirus exposure and HLA in healthy donors. General study points: Investigators reported 150 to 200 TCR beta chains as tied to cytomegalovirus.

This CDR3 contains 15 residues. Looked up from germline, CDR1 is GTSNPN and CDR2 is SVGIG (reference sequence). V lost 0 bases, J lost 7 bases, and 6 bases stayed unmatched. For this clone: Its antigen remains unidentified.

Assay: immunoSEQ multiplex PCR; the TCRdb copy retains only in-frame clones and omits some. The sample lists about 76,000 clones; 94% were seen once. This TCR derives from a woman aged 18-29 years in good health and CMV-seronegative. The chain uses TRBV30 and TRBJ2-1; TRBD2 agrees at 10 bases. The sample consisted of PBMCs. In nucleotides, the CDR3 is TGTGCCTGGAGTGTACCTAGCGGGGGAGTAAATGAGCAGTTCTTC. Translation gives CAWSVPSGGVNEQFF.